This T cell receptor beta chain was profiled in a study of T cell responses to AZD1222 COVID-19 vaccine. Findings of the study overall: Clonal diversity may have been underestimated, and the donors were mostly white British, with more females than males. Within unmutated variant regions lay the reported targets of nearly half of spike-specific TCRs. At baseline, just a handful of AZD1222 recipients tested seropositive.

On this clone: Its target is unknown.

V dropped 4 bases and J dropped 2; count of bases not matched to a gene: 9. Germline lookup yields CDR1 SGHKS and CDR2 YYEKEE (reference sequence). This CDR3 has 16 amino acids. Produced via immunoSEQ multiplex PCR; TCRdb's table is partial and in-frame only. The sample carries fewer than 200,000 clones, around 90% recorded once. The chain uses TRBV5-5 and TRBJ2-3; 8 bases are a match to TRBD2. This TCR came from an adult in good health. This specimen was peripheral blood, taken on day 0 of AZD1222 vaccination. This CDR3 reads CASSNTRGGYTDTQYF. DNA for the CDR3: TGTGCCAGCAGCAATACCCGGGGGGGCTACACAGATACGCAGTATTTT.